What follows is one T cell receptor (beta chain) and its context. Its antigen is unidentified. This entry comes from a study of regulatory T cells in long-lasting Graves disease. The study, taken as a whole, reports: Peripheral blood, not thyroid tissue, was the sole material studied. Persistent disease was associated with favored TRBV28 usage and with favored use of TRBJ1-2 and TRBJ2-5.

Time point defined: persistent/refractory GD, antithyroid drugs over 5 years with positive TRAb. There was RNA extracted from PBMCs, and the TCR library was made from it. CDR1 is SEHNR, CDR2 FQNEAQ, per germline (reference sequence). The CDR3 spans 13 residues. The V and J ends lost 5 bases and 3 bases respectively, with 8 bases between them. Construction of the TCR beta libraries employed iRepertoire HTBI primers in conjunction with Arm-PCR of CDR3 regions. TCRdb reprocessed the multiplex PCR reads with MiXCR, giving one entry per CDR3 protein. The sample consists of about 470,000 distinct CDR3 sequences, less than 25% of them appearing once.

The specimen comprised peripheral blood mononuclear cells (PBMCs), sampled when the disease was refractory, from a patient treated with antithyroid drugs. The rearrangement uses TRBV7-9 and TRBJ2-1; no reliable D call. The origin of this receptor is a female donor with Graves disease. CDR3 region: CASSTWVYNEQFF. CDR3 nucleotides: TGTGCCAGCAGCACGTGGGTCTACAATGAGCAGTTCTTC. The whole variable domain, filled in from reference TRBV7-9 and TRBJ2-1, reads DTGVSQNPRHKITKRGQNVTFRCDPISEHNRLYWYRQTLGQGPEFLTYFQNEAQLEKSRLLSDRFSAERPKGSFSTLEIQRTEQGDSAMYLCASSTWVYNEQFFGPGTRLTVL.